Listed here are 25 T cell receptor beta chains from one sample, sequenced in a study of beta chain features in type 1 diabetes. Whole-study findings and limits: TCRB CDR3 length was moderately but significantly reduced in all four CD4+ subsets of Type 1 diabetes patients.

Their antigens remain unidentified. Expressed TCRB transcripts were sequenced after all isolated RNA was converted to cDNA. Libraries were prepared by immunoSEQ multiplex PCR; TCRdb keeps only in-frame clonotypes and omits some of them. Of 240,000 or so clones listed, roughly 22% are singletons. What was sequenced was naive CD4+ T cells from blood. The receptors come from a woman aged 40 to 50 with type 1 diabetes.

Comments on this clone: In the same sample, other DNA sequences code for this CDR3. This rearrangement joins TRBV5-1 to TRBJ1-1; the D gene is possibly TRBD1 (5 bases). The V and J ends lost 3 bases and 2 bases respectively, with 8 bases between them. Looked up from germline, CDR1 is SGHRS and CDR2 is YFSETQ. CDR3 length: 13 residues. CDR3 DNA sequence: TGCGCCAGCAGCTCTACAGGAAACACTGAAGCTTTCTTT. Its translation is CASSSTGNTEAFF.

The chain couples TRBV4-3 to TRBJ2-3; 9 bases are a match to TRBD2. There are 16 residues in the CDR3. The trim removed 1 base at V and 5 bases at J, leaving 7 bases unmatched. Germline CDR1 LGHNA, CDR2 YSLEER. CDR3 sequence (DNA): TGCGCCAGCAGCCAAGTTAAGCGGGGGGTACAAGATACGCAGTATTTT. This gives the protein CASSQVKRGVQDTQYF.

This clone was seen a few times. V usage is TRBV9 and J usage is TRBJ2-5, with D tentatively TRBD2 (6 bases). Germline CDR1 is SGDLS and CDR2 is YYNGEE. The CDR3 is made up of 16 amino acids. The V and J ends lost 4 bases and 7 bases respectively, with 23 bases between them. Here the CDR3 reads CASSPGEHRSYGTQYF. CDR3 bases: TGTGCCAGCAGCCCGGGGGAACACCGGAGTTATGGGACCCAGTACTTC.

This clone was seen a few times. J is TRBJ1-4 and V is TRBV4-3; no reliable D call. The germline gives CDR1 LGHNA, CDR2 YSLEER. V lost 2 bases to trimming and J lost 0 bases, with 4 bases between them. The CDR3 sequence is 14 residues long. CDR3 coding DNA: TGCGCCAGCAGCCAAAGAGCAACTAATGAAAAACTGTTTTTT. Encoded protein: CASSQRATNEKLFF.

The rearrangement joins TRBV6-1 to TRBJ2-3; D gene ambiguous. Trimming removed 2 bases from V and 5 bases from J, with 14 bases in between. This CDR3 is built from 15 residues. Germline V gives CDR1 MNHNS, CDR2 SASEGT. The CDR3 is CASSELSILGDTQYF. The CDR3 DNA reads TGTGCCAGCAGTGAACTTAGCATACTGGGAGATACGCAGTATTTT.

This clone was found a few times. This chain joins TRBV5-1 and TRBJ2-1, with unresolved D. CDR3 length equals 14 residues. V was cut by 3 bases and J by 6 bases, with 13 bases left in between. Germline CDR1 is SGHRS and CDR2 is YFSETQ. The CDR3 DNA reads as TGCGCCAGCAGCTCTGCCAAAGCCGGCAATGAGCAGTTCTTC. Its translation: CASSSAKAGNEQFF.

V gene TRBV5-1 combines with J gene TRBJ2-6, with a possible D match to TRBD2 (6 bases). CDR3 length: 15 residues. V gave up 3 bases and J gave up 0 bases, with 7 bases separating them. Germline values: CDR1 SGHRS, CDR2 YFSETQ. The CDR3 DNA sequence: TGCGCCAGCAGCTCCGGGAGCTCTGGGGCCAACGTCCTGACTTTC. It translates to CASSSGSSGANVLTF.

This clone was counted a few times. The chain carries TRBV5-1 and TRBJ1-2; D uncertain. The length of the CDR3 is 14 residues. Germline V gene lookup returns CDR1 SGHRS and CDR2 YFSETQ. The V and J ends lost 2 bases and 8 bases respectively, with 16 bases between them. CDR3 protein: CASSFFASPGGYTF. CDR3 DNA: TGCGCCAGCAGCTTCTTCGCATCCCCAGGCGGCTACACCTTC.

The V gene is TRBV7-9, the J gene TRBJ1-1; D unclear. Germline V gene lookup returns CDR1 SEHNR and CDR2 FQNEAQ (reference sequence). The CDR3 totals 16 residues. V dropped 9 bases and J dropped 0 bases, with 20 bases sitting between them. CDR3 sequence: CARPRGYRNMNTEAFF. CDR3 nucleotides: TGTGCCAGGCCCCGAGGATACCGCAACATGAACACTGAAGCTTTCTTT.

The chain carries TRBV7-2 and TRBJ1-4; 9 bases align to TRBD1. The germline V gene has CDR1 SGHTA and CDR2 FQGNSA. The V segment lost 6 bases and the J segment 7 bases; nucleotides outside the gene matches: 3. The CDR3 is 13 amino acids. This CDR3 is CASRTGGSEKLFF. The CDR3 DNA reads as TGTGCCAGCAGGACAGGGGGGAGTGAAAAACTGTTTTTT. The whole variable domain, remainder taken from reference TRBV7-2 and TRBJ1-4, is GAGVSQSPSNKVTEKGKDVELRCDPISGHTALYWYRQSLGQGLEFLIYFQGNSAPDKSGLPSDRFSAERTGGSVSTLTIQRTQQEDSAVYLCASRTGGSEKLFFGSGTQLSVL.

DNA of the CDR3: TGTGCCAGCAGACCCGGGACACCGCCCTACGAGCAGTACTTC. It yields the protein CASRPGTPPYEQYF. This chain connects TRBV7-2 to TRBJ2-7, with D maybe TRBD1 (6 bases). Germline lookup yields CDR1 SGHTA and CDR2 FQGNSA. The CDR3 totals 14 residues. Trimming shortened V by 6 bases and J by 2 bases, and 14 bases separated the two germline ends.

This chain connects TRBV20-1 to TRBJ1-2; unclear D gene. The CDR3 sequence is 11 residues long. Trimming cost V 7 bases and J 0 bases, with 6 bases left between them. From germline, CDR1 is DFQATT and CDR2 SNEGSKA (reference sequence). Here the CDR3 DNA reads TGCAGTGGGAGCACTAACTATGGCTACACCTTC. Its translation: CSGSTNYGYTF.

The CDR3 sequence is CASSRTGGITDTQYF. The CDR3 DNA reads TGTGCCAGTAGCCGGACAGGGGGCATAACAGATACGCAGTATTTT. This chain links TRBV7-9 with TRBJ2-3; the match to TRBD1 covers 11 bases. CDR1 and CDR2 from the germline V gene are SEHNR and FQNEAQ (reference sequence). The CDR3 has 15 amino acids. V was pared by 9 bases and J by 3 bases, with 8 bases of the junction left unmatched. The entire variable domain, with the rest obtained from reference TRBV7-9 and TRBJ2-3, is as follows: DTGVSQNPRHKITKRGQNVTFRCDPISEHNRLYWYRQTLGQGPEFLTYFQNEAQLEKSRLLSDRFSAERPKGSFSTLEIQRTEQGDSAMYLCASSRTGGITDTQYFGPGTRLTVL.

V gene TRBV5-4 combines with J gene TRBJ2-3, with D unresolved. Germline CDR1 SGHNT, CDR2 YYREEE (reference sequence). CDR3 length: 14 residues. V lost 4 bases and J 1 base, leaving 10 bases between the germline ends. The CDR3 loop is CASSRDIRTDTQYF. CDR3 DNA sequence: TGTGCCAGCAGCAGAGACATTCGCACAGATACGCAGTATTTT.

The V gene is TRBV4-2, the J gene TRBJ2-2; 7 bases are shared with TRBD2. The CDR3 length is 19 residues. Trimming at V came to 2 bases and at J to 3 bases, leaving 15 bases not matched to a gene. Germline CDR1 reads LGHNA; CDR2 reads YNFKEQ. CDR3 DNA: TGTGCCAGCAGCCAACTCGTCGCGGGAGTCTATGGGGACACCGGGGAGCTGTTTTTT. Translation: CASSQLVAGVYGDTGELFF.

This clone has more than one count but fewer than ten. The chain is built from TRBV5-1 and TRBJ2-5; 7 bases map to TRBD1. This CDR3 contains 14 residues. From germline, CDR1 is SGHRS and CDR2 YFSETQ. Trimming removed 4 bases from V and 2 bases from J; junction bases left unmatched: 5. For the CDR3, the DNA is TGCGCCAGCAGCCGGACAGGAGCACAAGAGACCCAGTACTTC. Translating it yields CASSRTGAQETQYF. The variable domain in full, completed from reference TRBV5-1 and TRBJ2-5, reads KAGVTQTPRYLIKTRGQQVTLSCSPISGHRSVSWYQQTPGQGLQFLFEYFSETQRNKGNFPGRFSGRQFSNSRSEMNVSTLELGDSALYLCASSRTGAQETQYFGPGTRLLVL.

The chain carries TRBV9 and TRBJ2-3; no clear D gene. Germline CDR1 is SGDLS and CDR2 is YYNGEE. Trimming stripped 4 bases from V and 3 bases from J, with 6 bases between. The CDR3 runs to 12 residues. The CDR3 protein is CASSSRTDTQYF. CDR3 sequence (DNA): TGTGCCAGCAGCTCGAGGACAGATACGCAGTATTTT.

The chain is built from TRBV4-3 and TRBJ1-3; maybe TRBD1 (5 bases). Trimming removed 3 bases from V and 2 bases from J, with 11 bases in between. From germline, CDR1 is LGHNA and CDR2 YSLEER. CDR3 length: 15 amino acids. CDR3 region: CASSHDMTAGNTIYF. The CDR3 bases are TGCGCCAGCAGCCATGATATGACAGCTGGAAACACCATATATTTT.

The chain couples TRBV7-3 to TRBJ2-2, with 11 bases fitting TRBD2. Germline V gives CDR1 SGHTA, CDR2 FQGTGA. The CDR3 runs 17 residues. V gave up 5 bases and J gave up 1 base; unmatched junction bases: 6. The CDR3 loop is CASSPRGLAVNTGELFF. The CDR3 DNA is TGTGCCAGCAGCCCCCGGGGACTAGCGGTGAACACCGGGGAGCTGTTTTTT. The variable domain in full, completed from reference TRBV7-3 and TRBJ2-2, reads GAGVSQTPSNKVTEKGKYVELRCDPISGHTALYWYRQSLGQGPEFLIYFQGTGAADDSGLPNDRFFAVRPEGSVSTLKIQRTERGDSAVYLCASSPRGLAVNTGELFFGEGSRLTVL.

A few counts support this clone. The rearrangement joins TRBV19 to TRBJ1-2; 7 bases are a match to TRBD1. Trimming took 7 bases from V and 4 from J; bases not matched to a gene: 6. CDR1 is LNHDA and CDR2 is SQIVND in the germline V gene (reference sequence). The CDR3 covers 13 residues. Written as DNA, the CDR3 is TGTGCCAGTACCGCACAGGGGAGCTATGGCTACACCTTC. Protein sequence: CASTAQGSYGYTF.

This clone was detected only a few times. Here the CDR3 DNA reads TGTGCCAGCAGCGTAGGTCGGGGTCCCTACACCTTC. Translation gives CASSVGRGPYTF. The gene calls are TRBV9 and TRBJ1-2, with D hard to call. Germline V CDR1 and CDR2: SGDLS, YYNGEE. Trimming took off 0 bases at V and 10 bases at J, with 10 bases between the two ends. There are 12 residues in the CDR3.

The chain carries TRBV5-1 and TRBJ2-1; tentatively, D is TRBD1 (6 bases). V lost 0 bases, J lost 7 bases, and 14 bases lay in between. CDR1 SGHRS and CDR2 YFSETQ come from the germline V gene. This CDR3 region has 15 residues. The CDR3 DNA is TGCGCCAGCAGCTTGGTCATGGGGGCCGGGAATGAGCAGTTCTTC. Its protein product is CASSLVMGAGNEQFF. Using reference TRBV5-1 and TRBJ2-1 for the parts outside the CDR3, the full variable domain is KAGVTQTPRYLIKTRGQQVTLSCSPISGHRSVSWYQQTPGQGLQFLFEYFSETQRNKGNFPGRFSGRQFSNSRSEMNVSTLELGDSALYLCASSLVMGAGNEQFFGPGTRLTVL.

This clone was found a few times. The chain couples TRBV7-3 to TRBJ2-3; tentatively, D is TRBD2 (6 bases). This CDR3 spans 15 amino acids. V was shortened by 5 bases and J by 0 bases, with 12 bases between the two germline ends. Germline CDR1 SGHTA, CDR2 FQGTGA. The CDR3 is CASSGALASTDTQYF. The CDR3 DNA is TGTGCCAGCAGCGGAGCACTAGCTAGCACAGATACGCAGTATTTT.

V and J are TRBV9 and TRBJ2-1, with D perhaps TRBD2 (6 bases). Trimming stripped 1 base from V and 0 bases from J, with 8 bases between. Germline lookup yields CDR1 SGDLS and CDR2 YYNGEE. The CDR3 extends over 15 amino acids. The CDR3 is CASSVNSGSYNEQFF. In nucleotides, the CDR3 is TGTGCCAGCAGCGTAAATAGCGGCTCCTACAATGAGCAGTTCTTC.

The table lists this clone with a few counts. The rearrangement uses TRBV4-3 and TRBJ2-1; D might be TRBD2 (7 bases). CDR3 size: 13 residues. The V gene lost 1 base and the J gene lost 9 bases, with 10 bases spanning the gap. CDR1 LGHNA and CDR2 YSLEER come from the germline V gene. CDR3 in DNA: TGCGCCAGCAGCCAAGCGGGGGGCGCTGAGCAGTTCTTC. This sequence encodes CASSQAGGAEQFF.